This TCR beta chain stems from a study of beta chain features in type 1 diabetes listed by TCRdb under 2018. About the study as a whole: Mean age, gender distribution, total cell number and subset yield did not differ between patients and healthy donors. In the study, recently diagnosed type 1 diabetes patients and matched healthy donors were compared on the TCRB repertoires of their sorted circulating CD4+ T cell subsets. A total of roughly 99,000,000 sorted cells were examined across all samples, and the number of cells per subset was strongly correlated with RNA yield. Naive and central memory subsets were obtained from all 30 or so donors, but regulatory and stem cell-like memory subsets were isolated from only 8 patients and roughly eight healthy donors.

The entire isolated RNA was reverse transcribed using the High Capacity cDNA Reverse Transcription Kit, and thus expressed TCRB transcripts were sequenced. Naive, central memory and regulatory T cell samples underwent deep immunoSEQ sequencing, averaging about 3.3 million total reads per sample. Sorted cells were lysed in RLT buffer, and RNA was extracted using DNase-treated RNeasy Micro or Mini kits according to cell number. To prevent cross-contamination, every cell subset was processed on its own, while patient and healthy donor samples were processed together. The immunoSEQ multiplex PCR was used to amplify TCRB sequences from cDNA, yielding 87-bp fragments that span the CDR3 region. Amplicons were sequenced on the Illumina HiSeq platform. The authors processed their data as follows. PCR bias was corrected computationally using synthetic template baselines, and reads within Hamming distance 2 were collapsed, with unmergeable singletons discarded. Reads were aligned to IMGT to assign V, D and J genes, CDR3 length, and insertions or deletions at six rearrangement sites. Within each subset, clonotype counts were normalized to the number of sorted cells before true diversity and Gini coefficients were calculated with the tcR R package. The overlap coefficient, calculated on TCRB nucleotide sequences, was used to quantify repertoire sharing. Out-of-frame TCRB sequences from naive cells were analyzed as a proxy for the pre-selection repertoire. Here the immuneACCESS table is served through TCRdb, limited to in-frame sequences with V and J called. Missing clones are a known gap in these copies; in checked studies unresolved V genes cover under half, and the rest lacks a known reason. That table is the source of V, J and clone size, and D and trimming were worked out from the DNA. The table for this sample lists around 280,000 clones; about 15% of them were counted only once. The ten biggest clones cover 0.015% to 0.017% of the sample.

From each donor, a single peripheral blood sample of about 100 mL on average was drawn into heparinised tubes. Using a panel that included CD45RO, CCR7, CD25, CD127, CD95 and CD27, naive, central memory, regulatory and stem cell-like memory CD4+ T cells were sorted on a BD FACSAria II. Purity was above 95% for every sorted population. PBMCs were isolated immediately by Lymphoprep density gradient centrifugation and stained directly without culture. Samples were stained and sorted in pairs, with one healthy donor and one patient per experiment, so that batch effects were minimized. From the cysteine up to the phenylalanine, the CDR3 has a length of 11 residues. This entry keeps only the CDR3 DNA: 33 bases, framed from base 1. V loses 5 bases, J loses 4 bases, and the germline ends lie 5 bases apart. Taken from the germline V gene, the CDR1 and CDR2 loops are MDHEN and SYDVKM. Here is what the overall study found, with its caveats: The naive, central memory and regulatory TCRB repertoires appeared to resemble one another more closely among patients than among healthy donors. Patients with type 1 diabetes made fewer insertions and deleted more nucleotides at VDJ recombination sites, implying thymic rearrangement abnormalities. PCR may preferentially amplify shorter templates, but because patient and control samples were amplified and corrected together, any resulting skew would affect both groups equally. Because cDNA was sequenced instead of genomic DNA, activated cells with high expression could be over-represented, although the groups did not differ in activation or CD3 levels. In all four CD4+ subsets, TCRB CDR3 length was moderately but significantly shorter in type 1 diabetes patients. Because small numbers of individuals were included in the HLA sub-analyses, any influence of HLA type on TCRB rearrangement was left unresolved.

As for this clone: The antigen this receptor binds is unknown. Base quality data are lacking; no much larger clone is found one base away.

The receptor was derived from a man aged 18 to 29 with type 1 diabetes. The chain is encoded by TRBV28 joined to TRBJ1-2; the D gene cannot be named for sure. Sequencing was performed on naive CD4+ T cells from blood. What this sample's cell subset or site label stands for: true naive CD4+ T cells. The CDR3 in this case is CASSRGYGYTF. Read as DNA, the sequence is TGTGCCAGCAGTCGGGGCTATGGCTACACCTTC.